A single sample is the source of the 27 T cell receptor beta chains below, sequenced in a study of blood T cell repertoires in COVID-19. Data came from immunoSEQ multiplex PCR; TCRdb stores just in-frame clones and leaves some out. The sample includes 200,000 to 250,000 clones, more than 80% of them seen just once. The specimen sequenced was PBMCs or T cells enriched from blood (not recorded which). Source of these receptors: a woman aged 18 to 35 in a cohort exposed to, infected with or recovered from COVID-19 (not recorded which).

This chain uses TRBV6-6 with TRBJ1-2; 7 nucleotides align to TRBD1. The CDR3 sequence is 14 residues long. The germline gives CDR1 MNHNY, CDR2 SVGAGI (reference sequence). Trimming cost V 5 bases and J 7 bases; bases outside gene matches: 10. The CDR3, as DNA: TGTGCCAGCAGTCAACCGGCCCGGGACAGTGGCTACACCTTC. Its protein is CASSQPARDSGYTF.

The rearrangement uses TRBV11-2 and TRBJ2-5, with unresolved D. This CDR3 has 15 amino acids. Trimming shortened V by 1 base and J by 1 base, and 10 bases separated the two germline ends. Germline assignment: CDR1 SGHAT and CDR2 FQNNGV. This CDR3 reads CASSLARRSQETQYF. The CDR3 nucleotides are TGTGCCAGCAGCTTAGCTCGTCGGAGCCAAGAGACCCAGTACTTC.

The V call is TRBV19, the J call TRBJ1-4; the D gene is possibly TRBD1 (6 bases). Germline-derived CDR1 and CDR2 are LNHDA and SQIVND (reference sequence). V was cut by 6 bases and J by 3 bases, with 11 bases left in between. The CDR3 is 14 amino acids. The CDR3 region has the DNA TGTGCCAGTAGCCTTGGACAGCCTAATGAAAAACTGTTTTTT. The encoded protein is CASSLGQPNEKLFF.

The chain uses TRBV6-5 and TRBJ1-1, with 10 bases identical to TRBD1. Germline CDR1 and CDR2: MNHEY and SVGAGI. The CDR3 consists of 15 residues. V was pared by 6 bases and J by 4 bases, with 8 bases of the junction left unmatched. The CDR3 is CASSGQGGSSTEAFF. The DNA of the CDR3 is TGTGCCAGCAGCGGACAGGGGGGTTCAAGCACTGAAGCTTTCTTT.

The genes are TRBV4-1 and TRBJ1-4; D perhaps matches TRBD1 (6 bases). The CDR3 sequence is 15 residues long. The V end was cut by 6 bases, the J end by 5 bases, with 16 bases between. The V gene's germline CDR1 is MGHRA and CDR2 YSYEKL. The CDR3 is CASSTRDTTNEKLFF. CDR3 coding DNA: TGCGCCAGCAGTACCCGGGACACCACCAATGAAAAACTGTTTTTT.

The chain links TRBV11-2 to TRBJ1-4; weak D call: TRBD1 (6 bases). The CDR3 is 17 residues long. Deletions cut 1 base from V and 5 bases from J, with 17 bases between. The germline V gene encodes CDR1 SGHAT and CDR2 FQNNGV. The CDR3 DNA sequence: TGTGCCAGCAGCTTAGTGGGTTTTGGGACAAGAAATGAAAAACTGTTTTTT. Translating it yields CASSLVGFGTRNEKLFF.

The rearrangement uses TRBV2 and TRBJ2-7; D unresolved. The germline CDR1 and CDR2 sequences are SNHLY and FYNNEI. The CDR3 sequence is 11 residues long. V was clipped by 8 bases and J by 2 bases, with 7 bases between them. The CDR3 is CASCSTYEQYF. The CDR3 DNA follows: TGTGCCAGCTGTAGCACCTACGAGCAGTACTTC.

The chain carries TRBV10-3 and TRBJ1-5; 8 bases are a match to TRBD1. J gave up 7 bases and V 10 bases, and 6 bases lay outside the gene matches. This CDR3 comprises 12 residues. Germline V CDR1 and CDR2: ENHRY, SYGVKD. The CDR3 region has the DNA TGTGCCAGCGGACAGGGCGGGCAGCCCCAGCATTTT. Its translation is CASGQGGQPQHF.

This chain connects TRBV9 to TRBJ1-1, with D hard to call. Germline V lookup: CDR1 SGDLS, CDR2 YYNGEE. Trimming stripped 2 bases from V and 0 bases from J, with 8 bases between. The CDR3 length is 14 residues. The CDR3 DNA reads TGTGCCAGCAGCGTTGGCAGATTGAACACTGAAGCTTTCTTT. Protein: CASSVGRLNTEAFF.

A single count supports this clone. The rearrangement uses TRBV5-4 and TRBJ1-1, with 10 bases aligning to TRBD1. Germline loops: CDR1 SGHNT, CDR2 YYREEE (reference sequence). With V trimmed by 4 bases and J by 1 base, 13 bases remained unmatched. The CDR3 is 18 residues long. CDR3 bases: TGTGCCAGCAGCGCACCCCCGGGACAGGGGATGAGGAACACTGAAGCTTTCTTT. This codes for CASSAPPGQGMRNTEAFF.

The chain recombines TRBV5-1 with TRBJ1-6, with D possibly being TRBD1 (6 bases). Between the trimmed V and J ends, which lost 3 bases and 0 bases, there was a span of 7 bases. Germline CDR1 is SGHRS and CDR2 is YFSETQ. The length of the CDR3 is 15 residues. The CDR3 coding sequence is TGCGCCAGCAGCTCGGACAGCTCCTATAATTCACCCCTCCACTTT. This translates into CASSSDSSYNSPLHF.

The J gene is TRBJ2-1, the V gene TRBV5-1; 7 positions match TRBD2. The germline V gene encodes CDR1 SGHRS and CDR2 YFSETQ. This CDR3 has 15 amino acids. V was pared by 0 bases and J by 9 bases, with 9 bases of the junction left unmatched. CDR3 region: CASSLEVGGPVEQFF. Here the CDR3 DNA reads TGCGCCAGCAGCTTGGAGGTGGGAGGGCCGGTTGAGCAGTTCTTC.

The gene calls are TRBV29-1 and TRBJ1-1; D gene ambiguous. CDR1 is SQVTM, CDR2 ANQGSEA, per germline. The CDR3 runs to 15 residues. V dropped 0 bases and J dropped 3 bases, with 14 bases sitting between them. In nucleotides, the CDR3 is TGCAGCGTTGAAGACTTGAGCAGAGGGTACACTGAAGCTTTCTTT. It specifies CSVEDLSRGYTEAFF.

CDR3 DNA: TGTGCCAGCAGCTCCCTTGTGGGAGGATACTACGAGCAGTACTTC. Protein sequence: CASSSLVGGYYEQYF. The V and J genes are TRBV11-3 and TRBJ2-7, with TRBD2 as a possible D gene (6 bases). With 4 bases removed from V and 3 bases from J, the gap between germline ends came to 16 bases. Per the germline V gene, CDR1 is SGHNT and CDR2 is YENEEA. The CDR3 runs to 15 residues.

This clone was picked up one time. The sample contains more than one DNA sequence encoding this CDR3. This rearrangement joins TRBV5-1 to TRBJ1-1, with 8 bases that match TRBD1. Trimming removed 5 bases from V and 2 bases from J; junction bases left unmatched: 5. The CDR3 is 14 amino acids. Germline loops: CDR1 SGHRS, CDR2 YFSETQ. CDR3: CASSSTGGNTEAFF. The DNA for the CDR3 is TGCGCCAGCAGTAGCACAGGGGGTAACACTGAAGCTTTCTTT.

The CDR3 DNA is TGTGCCACCAAAGGCGTGGCGGGTGAGCAGTTCTTC. Translated, it gives CATKGVAGEQFF. This chain uses TRBV24-1 with TRBJ2-1, with TRBD2 as a possible D gene (5 bases). The CDR3 has 12 residues. V was trimmed by 8 bases and J by 9 bases, leaving 13 bases between them. CDR1 is KGHDR, CDR2 SFDVKD, per germline.

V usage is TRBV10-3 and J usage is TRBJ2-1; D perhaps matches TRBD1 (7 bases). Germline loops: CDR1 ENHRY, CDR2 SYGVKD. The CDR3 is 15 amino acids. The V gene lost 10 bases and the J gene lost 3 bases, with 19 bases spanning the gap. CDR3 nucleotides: TGTGCCACGAGGCAGGGGGGACTGGACTACAATGAGCAGTTCTTC. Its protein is CATRQGGLDYNEQFF.

CDR3 loop: CASSSVDRTNQPQHF. The CDR3 nucleotides are TGTGCCAGCAGCTCGGTGGACAGGACTAATCAGCCCCAGCATTTT. V and J are TRBV7-8 and TRBJ1-5; 7 bases fit TRBD1. The CDR3 runs to 15 residues. Germline V gives CDR1 SGHVS, CDR2 FQNEAQ. V shed 4 bases and J 4 bases; nucleotides not matched to a gene: 7. Full variable domain (missing parts from reference TRBV7-8 and TRBJ1-5): GAGVSQSPRYKVAKRGQDVALRCDPISGHVSLFWYQQALGQGPEFLTYFQNEAQLDKSGLPSDRFFAERPEGSVSTLKIQRTQQEDSAVYLCASSSVDRTNQPQHFGDGTRLSIL.

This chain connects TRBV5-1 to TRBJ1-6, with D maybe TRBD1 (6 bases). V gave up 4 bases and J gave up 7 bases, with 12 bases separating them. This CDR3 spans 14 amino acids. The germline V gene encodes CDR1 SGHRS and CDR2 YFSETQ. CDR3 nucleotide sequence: TGCGCCAGCAGCGCGGACAGCACAAATTCACCCCTCCACTTT. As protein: CASSADSTNSPLHF.

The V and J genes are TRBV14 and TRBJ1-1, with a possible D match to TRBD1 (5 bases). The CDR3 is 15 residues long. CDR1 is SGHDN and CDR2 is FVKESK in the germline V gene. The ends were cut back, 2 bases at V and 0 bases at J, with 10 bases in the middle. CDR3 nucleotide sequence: TGTGCCAGCAGCCAATTGGGGGGAATGAACACTGAAGCTTTCTTT. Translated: CASSQLGGMNTEAFF.

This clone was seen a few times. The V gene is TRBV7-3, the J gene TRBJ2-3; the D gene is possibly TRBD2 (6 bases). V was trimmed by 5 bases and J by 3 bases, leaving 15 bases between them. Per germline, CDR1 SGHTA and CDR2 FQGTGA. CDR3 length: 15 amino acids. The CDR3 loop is CASSPWGERTDTQYF. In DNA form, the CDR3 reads TGTGCCAGCAGCCCATGGGGGGAGAGAACAGATACGCAGTATTTT.

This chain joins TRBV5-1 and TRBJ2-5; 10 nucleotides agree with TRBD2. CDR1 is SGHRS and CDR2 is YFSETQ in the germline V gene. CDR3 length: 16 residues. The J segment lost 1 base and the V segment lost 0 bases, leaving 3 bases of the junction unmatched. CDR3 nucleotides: TGCGCCAGCAGCTTGGGGGCTAGCGGGGGCCAAGAGACCCAGTACTTC. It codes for CASSLGASGGQETQYF. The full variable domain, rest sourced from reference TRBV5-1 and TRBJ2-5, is KAGVTQTPRYLIKTRGQQVTLSCSPISGHRSVSWYQQTPGQGLQFLFEYFSETQRNKGNFPGRFSGRQFSNSRSEMNVSTLELGDSALYLCASSLGASGGQETQYFGPGTRLLVL.

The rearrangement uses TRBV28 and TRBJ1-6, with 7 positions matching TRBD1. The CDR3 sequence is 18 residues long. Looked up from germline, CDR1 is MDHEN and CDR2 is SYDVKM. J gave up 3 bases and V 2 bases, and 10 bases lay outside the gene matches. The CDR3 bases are TGTGCCAGCAGTTTAAGACAGGGCCCAAGCTACTATAATTCACCCCTCCACTTT. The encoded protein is CASSLRQGPSYYNSPLHF.

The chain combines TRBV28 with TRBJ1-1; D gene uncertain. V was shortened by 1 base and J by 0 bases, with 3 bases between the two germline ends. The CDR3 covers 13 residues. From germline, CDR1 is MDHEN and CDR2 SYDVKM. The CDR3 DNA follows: TGTGCCAGCAGTTTATCGGTGAACACTGAAGCTTTCTTT. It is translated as CASSLSVNTEAFF.

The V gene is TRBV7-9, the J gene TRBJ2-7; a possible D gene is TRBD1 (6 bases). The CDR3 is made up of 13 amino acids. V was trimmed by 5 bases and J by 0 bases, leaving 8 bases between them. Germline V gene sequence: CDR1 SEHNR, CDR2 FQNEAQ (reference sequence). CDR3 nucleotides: TGTGCCAGCAGCACGGGACACTCCTACGAGCAGTACTTC. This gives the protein CASSTGHSYEQYF. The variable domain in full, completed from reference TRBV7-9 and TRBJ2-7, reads DTGVSQNPRHKITKRGQNVTFRCDPISEHNRLYWYRQTLGQGPEFLTYFQNEAQLEKSRLLSDRFSAERPKGSFSTLEIQRTEQGDSAMYLCASSTGHSYEQYFGPGTRLTVT.

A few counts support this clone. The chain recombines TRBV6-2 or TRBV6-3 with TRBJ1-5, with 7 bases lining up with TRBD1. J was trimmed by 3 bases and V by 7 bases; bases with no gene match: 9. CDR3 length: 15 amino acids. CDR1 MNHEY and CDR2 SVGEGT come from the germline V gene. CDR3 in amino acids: CASTPGQLTNQPQHF. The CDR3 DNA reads TGTGCCAGCACCCCGGGACAGCTCACCAATCAGCCCCAGCATTTT.

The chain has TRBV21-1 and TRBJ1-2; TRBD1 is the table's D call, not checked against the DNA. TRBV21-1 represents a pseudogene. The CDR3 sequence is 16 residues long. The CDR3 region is CASSPRAAGHIDGYTF. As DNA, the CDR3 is TGTGCCAGCAGCCCCCGGGCGGCAGGGCATATCGATGGCTACACCTTC.